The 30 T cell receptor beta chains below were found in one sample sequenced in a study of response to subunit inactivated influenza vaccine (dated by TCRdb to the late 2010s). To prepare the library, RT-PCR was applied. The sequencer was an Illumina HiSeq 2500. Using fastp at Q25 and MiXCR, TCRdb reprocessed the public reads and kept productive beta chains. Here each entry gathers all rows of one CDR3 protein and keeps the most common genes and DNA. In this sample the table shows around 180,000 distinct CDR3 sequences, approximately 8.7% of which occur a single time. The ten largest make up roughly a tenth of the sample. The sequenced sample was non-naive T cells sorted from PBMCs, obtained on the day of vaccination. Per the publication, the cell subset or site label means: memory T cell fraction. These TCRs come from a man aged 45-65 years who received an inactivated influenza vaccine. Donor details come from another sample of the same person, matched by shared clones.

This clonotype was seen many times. The CDR3 DNA follows: TGTGCCAGCAGCCCGGGACAGTGGAGGGGCTCCTACAATGAGCAGTTCTTC. Amino acid sequence: CASSPGQWRGSYNEQFF. The genes are TRBV12-3 or TRBV12-4 and TRBJ2-1, with D possibly TRBD1 on 7 matching bases. There are 17 residues in the CDR3. The V end was cut by 6 bases, the J end by 0 bases, with 18 bases between.

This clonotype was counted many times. The chain's CDR3 is CASSLAAERLETQYF. CDR3 sequence (DNA): TGCGCCAGCAGCTTGGCGGCTGAGAGGTTGGAGACCCAGTACTTC. The rearrangement joins TRBV5-1 to TRBJ2-5; no clear D gene. V was clipped by 0 bases and J by 5 bases, with 14 bases between them. The CDR3 contains 15 residues. The germline CDR1 and CDR2 sequences are SGHRS and YFSETQ.

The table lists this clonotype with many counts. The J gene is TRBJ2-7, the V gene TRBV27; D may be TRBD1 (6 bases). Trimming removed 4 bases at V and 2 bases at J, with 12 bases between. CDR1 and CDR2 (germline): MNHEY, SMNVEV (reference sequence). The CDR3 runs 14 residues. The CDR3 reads CASSSGTQTYEQYF. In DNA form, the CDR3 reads TGTGCCAGCAGTTCCGGGACACAAACCTACGAGCAGTACTTC.

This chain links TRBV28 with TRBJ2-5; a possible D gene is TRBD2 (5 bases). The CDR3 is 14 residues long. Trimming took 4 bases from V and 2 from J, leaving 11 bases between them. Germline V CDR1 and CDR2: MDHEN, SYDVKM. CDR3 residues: CASSSLGSQETQYF. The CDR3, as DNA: TGTGCCAGCAGTTCCCTGGGGAGTCAAGAGACCCAGTACTTC.

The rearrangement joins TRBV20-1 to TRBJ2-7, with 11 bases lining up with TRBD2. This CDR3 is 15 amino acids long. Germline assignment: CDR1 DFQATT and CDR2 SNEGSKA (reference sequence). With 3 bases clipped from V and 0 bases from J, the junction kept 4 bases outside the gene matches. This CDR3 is CSASPTSGSSYEQYF. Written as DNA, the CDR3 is TGCAGTGCTAGTCCAACTAGCGGGAGCTCCTACGAGCAGTACTTC.

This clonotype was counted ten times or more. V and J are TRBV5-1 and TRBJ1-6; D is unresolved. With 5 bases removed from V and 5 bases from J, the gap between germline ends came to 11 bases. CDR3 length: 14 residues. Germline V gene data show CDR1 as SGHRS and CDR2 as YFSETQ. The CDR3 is CASSPGVNNSPLHF. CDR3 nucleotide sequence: TGCGCCAGCAGTCCCGGGGTTAATAATTCACCCCTCCACTTT.

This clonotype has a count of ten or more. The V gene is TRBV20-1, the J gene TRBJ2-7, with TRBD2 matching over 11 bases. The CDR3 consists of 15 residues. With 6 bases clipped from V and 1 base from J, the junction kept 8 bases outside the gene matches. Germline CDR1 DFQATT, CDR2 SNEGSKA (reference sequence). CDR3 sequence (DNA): TGCAGTGCGGGAGGGACTAGCGGTACTTCCTACGAGCAGTACTTC. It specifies CSAGGTSGTSYEQYF.

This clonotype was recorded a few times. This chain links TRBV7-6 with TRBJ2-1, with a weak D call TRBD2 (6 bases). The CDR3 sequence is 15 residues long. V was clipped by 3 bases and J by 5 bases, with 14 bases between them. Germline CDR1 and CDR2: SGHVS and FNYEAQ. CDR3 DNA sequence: TGTGCCAGCAGCTTGGAGGTAGCGGAGCACAATGAGCAGTTCTTC. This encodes CASSLEVAEHNEQFF.

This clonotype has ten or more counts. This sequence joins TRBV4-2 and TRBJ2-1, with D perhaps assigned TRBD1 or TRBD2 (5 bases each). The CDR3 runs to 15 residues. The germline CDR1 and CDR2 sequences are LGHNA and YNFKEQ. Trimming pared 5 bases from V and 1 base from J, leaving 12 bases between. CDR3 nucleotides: TGTGCCAGCAGCGGTGGGACGTCATCCTACAATGAGCAGTTCTTC. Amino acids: CASSGGTSSYNEQFF.

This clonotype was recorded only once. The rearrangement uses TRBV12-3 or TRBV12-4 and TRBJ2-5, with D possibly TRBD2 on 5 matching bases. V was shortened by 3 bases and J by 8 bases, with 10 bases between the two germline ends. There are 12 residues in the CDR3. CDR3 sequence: CASSFPGDTQYF. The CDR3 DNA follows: TGTGCCAGCAGTTTTCCCGGGGATACCCAGTACTTC.

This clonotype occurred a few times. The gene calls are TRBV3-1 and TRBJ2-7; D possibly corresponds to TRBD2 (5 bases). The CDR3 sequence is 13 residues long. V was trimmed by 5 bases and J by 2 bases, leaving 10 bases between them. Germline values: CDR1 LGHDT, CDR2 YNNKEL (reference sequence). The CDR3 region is CASSDHGTYEQYF. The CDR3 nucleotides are TGTGCCAGCAGCGACCACGGGACCTACGAGCAGTACTTC.

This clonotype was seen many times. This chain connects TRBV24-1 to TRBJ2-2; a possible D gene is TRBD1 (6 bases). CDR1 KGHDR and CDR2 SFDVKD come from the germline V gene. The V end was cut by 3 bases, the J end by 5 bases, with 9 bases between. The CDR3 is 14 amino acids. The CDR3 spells CATSDTRGTGELFF. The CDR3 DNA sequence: TGTGCCACCAGTGATACCAGGGGTACCGGGGAGCTGTTTTTT.

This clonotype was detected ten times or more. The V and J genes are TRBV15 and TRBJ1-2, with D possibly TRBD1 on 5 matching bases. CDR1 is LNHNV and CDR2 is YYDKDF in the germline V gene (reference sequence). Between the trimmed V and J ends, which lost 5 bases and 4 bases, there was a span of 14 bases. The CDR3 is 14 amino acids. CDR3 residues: CATSGRGTAYGYTF. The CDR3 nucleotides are TGTGCCACCAGCGGGCGTGGGACCGCCTATGGCTACACCTTC.

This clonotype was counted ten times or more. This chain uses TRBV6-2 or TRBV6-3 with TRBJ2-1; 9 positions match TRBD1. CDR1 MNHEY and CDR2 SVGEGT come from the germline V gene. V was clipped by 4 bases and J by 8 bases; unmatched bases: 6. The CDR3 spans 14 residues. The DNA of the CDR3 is TGTGCCAGCAGTTCCCGGGACAGGGATGATGAGCAGTTCTTC. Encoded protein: CASSSRDRDDEQFF.

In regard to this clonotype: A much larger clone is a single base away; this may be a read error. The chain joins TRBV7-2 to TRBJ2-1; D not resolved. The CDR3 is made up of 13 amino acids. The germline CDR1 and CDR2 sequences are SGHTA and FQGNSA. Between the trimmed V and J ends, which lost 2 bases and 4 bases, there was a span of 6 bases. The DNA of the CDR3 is TGTGCCAGCAGCTTAAACAGATACAATGAGCAGTTCTTC. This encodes CASSLNRYNEQFF.

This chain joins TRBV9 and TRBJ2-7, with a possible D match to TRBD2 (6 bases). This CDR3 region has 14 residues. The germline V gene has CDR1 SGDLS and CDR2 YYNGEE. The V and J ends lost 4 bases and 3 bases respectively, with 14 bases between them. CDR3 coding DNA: TGTGCCAGCAGCAAAGGGGCGGGAAGCTACGAGCAGTACTTC. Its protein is CASSKGAGSYEQYF.

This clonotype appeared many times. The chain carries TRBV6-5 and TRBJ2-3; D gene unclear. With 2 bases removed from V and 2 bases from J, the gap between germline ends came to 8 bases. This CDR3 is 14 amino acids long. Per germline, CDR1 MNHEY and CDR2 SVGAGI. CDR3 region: CASSYRALTDTQYF. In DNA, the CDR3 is TGTGCCAGCAGTTACCGGGCCCTCACAGATACGCAGTATTTT.

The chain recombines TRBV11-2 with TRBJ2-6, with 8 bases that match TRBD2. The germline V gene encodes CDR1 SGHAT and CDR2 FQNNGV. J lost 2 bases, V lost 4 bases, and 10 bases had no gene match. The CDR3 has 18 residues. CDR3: CASSSRRGGGPGANVLTF. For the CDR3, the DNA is TGTGCCAGCAGCTCCCGCCGGGGGGGGGGCCCTGGGGCCAACGTCCTGACTTTC. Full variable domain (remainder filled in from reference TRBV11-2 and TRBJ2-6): EAGVAQSPRYKIIEKRQSVAFWCNPISGHATLYWYQQILGQGPKLLIQFQNNGVVDDSQLPKDRFSAERLKGVDSTLKIQPAKLEDSAVYLCASSSRRGGGPGANVLTFGAGSRLTVL.

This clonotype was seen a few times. The CDR3 DNA reads as TGTGCCAGCAGCCAATCAGGGCCCTCTAAGGTCCTGTATTTT. This codes for CASSQSGPSKVLYF. V and J are TRBV3-1 and TRBJ2-3; D is possibly TRBD1 (5 bases). Germline CDR1 LGHDT, CDR2 YNNKEL (reference sequence). CDR3 length: 14 residues. V lost 2 bases, J lost 14 bases, and 20 bases lay in between.

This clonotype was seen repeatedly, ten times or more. CDR3 DNA: TGTGCCAGCAGCTTAGGTTCCCGGGGACAGCCCAATGAAAAACTGTTTTTT. Its translation is CASSLGSRGQPNEKLFF. The V and J genes are TRBV7-6 and TRBJ1-4; 7 nucleotides align to TRBD1. The trim removed 1 base at V and 5 bases at J, leaving 10 bases unmatched. Germline V gives CDR1 SGHVS, CDR2 FNYEAQ. The CDR3 sequence is 17 residues long.

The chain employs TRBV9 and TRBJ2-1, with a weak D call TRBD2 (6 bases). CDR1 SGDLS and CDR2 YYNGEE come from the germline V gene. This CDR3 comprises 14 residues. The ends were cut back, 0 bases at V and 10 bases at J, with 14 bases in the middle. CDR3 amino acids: CASSVEFRAGEQFF. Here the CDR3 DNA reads TGTGCCAGCAGCGTAGAGTTCAGGGCGGGAGAGCAGTTCTTC.

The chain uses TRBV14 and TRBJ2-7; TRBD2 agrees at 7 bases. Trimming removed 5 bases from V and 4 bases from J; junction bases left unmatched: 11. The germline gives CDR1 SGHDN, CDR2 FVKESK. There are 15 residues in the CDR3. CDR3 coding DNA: TGTGCCAGCAGCAGAGCTAGCGGTACTCATTACGAGCAGTACTTC. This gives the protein CASSRASGTHYEQYF.

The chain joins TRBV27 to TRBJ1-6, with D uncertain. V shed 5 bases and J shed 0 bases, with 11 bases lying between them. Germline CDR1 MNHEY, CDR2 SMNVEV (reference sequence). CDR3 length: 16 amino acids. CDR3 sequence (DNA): TGTGCCAGCAGTCTTGTAAAGAGCTCCTATAATTCACCCCTCCACTTT. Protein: CASSLVKSSYNSPLHF.

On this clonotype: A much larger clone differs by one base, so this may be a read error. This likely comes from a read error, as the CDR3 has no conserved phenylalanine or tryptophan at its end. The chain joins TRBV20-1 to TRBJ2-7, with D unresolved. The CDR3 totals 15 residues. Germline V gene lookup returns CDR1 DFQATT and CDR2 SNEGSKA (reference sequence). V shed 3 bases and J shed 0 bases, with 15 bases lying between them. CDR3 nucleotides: TGCAGTGCTAGTTTACGCAGGCGAAGCTCCTACGAGCAGTACTTG. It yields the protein CSASLRRRSSYEQYL.

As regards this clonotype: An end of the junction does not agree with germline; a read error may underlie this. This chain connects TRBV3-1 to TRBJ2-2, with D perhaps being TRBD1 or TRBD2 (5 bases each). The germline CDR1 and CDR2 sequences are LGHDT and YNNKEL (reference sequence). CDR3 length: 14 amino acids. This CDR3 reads CASSRGSDTGDLFF. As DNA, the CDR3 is TGTGCCAGCAGCAGGGGCTCGGACACCGGGGATCTGTTTTTT.

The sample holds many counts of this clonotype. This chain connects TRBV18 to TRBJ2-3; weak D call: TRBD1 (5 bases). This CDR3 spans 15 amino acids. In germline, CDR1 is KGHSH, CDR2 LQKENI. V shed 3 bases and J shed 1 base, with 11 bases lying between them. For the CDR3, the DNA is TGTGCCAGCTCACCCACGGACACTGGCACAGATACGCAGTATTTT. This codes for CASSPTDTGTDTQYF.

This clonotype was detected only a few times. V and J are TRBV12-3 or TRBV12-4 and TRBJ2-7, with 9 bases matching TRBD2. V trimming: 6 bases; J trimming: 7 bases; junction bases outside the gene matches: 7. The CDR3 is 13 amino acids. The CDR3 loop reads CASSIGLAREQYF. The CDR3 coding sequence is TGTGCCAGCAGCATCGGACTAGCGCGAGAGCAGTACTTC.

The CDR3 DNA sequence: TGTGCCAGCAGCCAAGGGACAGGGGATGGATCACCCCTCCACTTT. Translation gives CASSQGTGDGSPLHF. The rearrangement joins TRBV3-1 to TRBJ1-6; 9 bases align to TRBD1. Losses at the gene ends were 1 base for V and 10 bases for J; bases not matched to a gene: 5. CDR3 length: 15 amino acids. Germline CDR1 reads LGHDT; CDR2 reads YNNKEL (reference sequence). The whole variable domain, filled in from reference TRBV3-1 and TRBJ1-6, reads DTAVSQTPKYLVTQMGNDKSIKCEQNLGHDTMYWYKQDSKKFLKIMFSYNNKELIINETVPNRFSPKSPDKAHLNLHINSLELGDSAVYFCASSQGTGDGSPLHFGNGTRLTVT.

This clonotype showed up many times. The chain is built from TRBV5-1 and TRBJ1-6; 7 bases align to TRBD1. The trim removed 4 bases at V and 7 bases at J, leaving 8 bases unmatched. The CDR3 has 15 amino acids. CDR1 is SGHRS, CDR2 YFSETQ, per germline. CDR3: CASSLRTGPNSPLHF. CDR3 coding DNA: TGCGCCAGCAGCCTGCGGACAGGTCCAAATTCACCCCTCCACTTT.

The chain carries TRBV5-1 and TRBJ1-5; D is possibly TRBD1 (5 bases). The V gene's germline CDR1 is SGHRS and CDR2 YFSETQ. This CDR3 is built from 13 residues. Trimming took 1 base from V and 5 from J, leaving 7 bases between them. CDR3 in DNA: TGCGCCAGCAGCTTGATGGGGGATCAGCCCCAGCATTTT. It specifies CASSLMGDQPQHF.